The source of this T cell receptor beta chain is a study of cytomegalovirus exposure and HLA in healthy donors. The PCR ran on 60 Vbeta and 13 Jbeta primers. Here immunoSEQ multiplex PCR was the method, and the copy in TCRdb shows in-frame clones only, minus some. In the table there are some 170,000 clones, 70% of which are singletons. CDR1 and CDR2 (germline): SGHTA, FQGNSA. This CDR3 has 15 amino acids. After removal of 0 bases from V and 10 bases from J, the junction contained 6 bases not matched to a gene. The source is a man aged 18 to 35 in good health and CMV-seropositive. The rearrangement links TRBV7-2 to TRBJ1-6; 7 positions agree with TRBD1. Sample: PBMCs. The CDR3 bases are TGTGCCAGCAGCTTAGCGGGCAGGGGGAACTCACCCCTCCACTTT. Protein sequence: CASSLAGRGNSPLHF.